This entry describes one T cell receptor beta chain. The data originate from a study of blood T cell repertoires in COVID-19. Study-wide context: Italy, Spain and the United States were the sources of the convalescent and acute COVID-19 samples.

Seattle cases were enrolled at active infection and followed longitudinally. Clones were read by immunoSEQ multiplex PCR, and TCRdb kept only the in-frame ones, dropping some. There are approximately 210,000 clones in the sample; around four fifths occur only once, and 0.95% lies in the top ten. This sequence was found in a man aged 55 to 69 with COVID-19, enrolled during active disease. Material for sequencing was peripheral blood.

This CDR3 reads CASSLSGDTNQPQHF. The DNA of the CDR3 is TGTGCCAGCAGCTTAAGTGGGGACACTAATCAGCCCCAGCATTTT. The chain recombines TRBV11-2 with TRBJ1-5; the D gene is possibly TRBD1 (6 bases). The CDR3 extends over 15 amino acids. CDR1 SGHAT and CDR2 FQNNGV come from the germline V gene. Trimming removed 2 bases from V and 4 bases from J, with 12 bases in between.